The 15 T cell receptor beta chains below come from one sample, sequenced in a study of T cells in Graves' hyperthyroidism and ophthalmopathy (dated by TCRdb to about 2019). The protocol used for the library was multiplex PCR. The listed sequencing device is Illumina HiSeq 2000. Amplification of TCR beta CDR3 regions was carried out from RNA transcripts. The TCR CDR3 was subjected to a first round of RT-PCR using the HTBI primer set and the Qiagen OneStep RT-PCR kit. Through fastp at Q25 and MiXCR, TCRdb rebuilt clones from the public reads, retaining in-frame beta chains. One record per CDR3 amino acid sequence lists the most common genes and DNA. For this sample there are 750,000 to 900,000 distinct CDR3 sequences; around 38% appear just once. Approximately 8.7% of the sample lies in the top ten. Sequenced material: blood. All receptors derive from a man aged 18 to 29 with Graves' hyperthyroidism.

This chain links TRBV7-9 with TRBJ2-7, with D perhaps given as TRBD1 or TRBD2 (5 bases each). The CDR3 is made up of 14 amino acids. Germline V gene data show CDR1 as SEHNR and CDR2 as FQNEAQ (reference sequence). With 6 bases removed from V and 6 bases from J, the gap between germline ends came to 18 bases. CDR3 amino acids: CASSPPGPGAEQYF. CDR3 nucleotide sequence: TGTGCCAGCAGTCCTCCAGGTCCCGGGGCCGAGCAGTACTTC.

The chain carries TRBV5-1 and TRBJ2-5; 9 positions match TRBD2. J lost 5 bases, V lost 4 bases, and 6 bases had no gene match. The CDR3 is made up of 14 amino acids. Germline-derived CDR1 and CDR2 are SGHRS and YFSETQ. CDR3 sequence reads: CASSQERGAETQYF. The CDR3 region has the DNA TGCGCCAGCAGCCAGGAGCGGGGGGCGGAGACCCAGTACTTC. Variable domain in full (rest from reference TRBV5-1 and TRBJ2-5): KAGVTQTPRYLIKTRGQQVTLSCSPISGHRSVSWYQQTPGQGLQFLFEYFSETQRNKGNFPGRFSGRQFSNSRSEMNVSTLELGDSALYLCASSQERGAETQYFGPGTRLLVL.

This clonotype was picked up a small number of times. The genes are TRBV19 and TRBJ1-3; D not certain. Deletions cut 5 bases from V and 0 bases from J, with 17 bases between. The germline CDR1 and CDR2 sequences are LNHDA and SQIVND (reference sequence). The CDR3 is 17 amino acids. CDR3 amino acids: CASSPRAMTSSGNTIYF. CDR3 coding DNA: TGTGCCAGTAGTCCTCGGGCCATGACCAGCTCTGGAAACACCATATATTTT.

The genes are TRBV10-3 and TRBJ1-5; D possibly corresponds to TRBD1 (6 bases). V was shortened by 6 bases and J by 5 bases, with 11 bases between the two germline ends. CDR1 and CDR2 from the germline V gene are ENHRY and SYGVKD. This CDR3 is built from 13 residues. CDR3 region: CAIRTGYDQPQHF. Here the CDR3 DNA reads TGTGCCATCAGGACAGGTTATGATCAGCCCCAGCATTTT.

This clonotype appeared a single time. This chain joins TRBV5-6 and TRBJ1-3, with 12 nucleotides matching TRBD1. Unmatched junction bases numbered 8, after V lost 4 bases and J lost 3 bases. The CDR3 runs 17 residues. Germline CDR1 is SGHDT and CDR2 is YYEEEE. The CDR3 reads CASSAPGQGAVGNTIYF. CDR3 bases: TGTGCCAGCAGCGCCCCGGGACAGGGGGCGGTTGGAAACACCATATATTTT.

This clonotype was detected ten times or more. V gene TRBV20-1 combines with J gene TRBJ2-5; unclear D gene. Germline-derived CDR1 and CDR2 are DFQATT and SNEGSKA (reference sequence). The CDR3 spans 13 residues. V was clipped by 6 bases and J by 4 bases, with 15 bases between them. CDR3 residues: CSARFESGETQYF. The CDR3 DNA follows: TGCAGTGCCCGCTTCGAAAGTGGAGAGACCCAGTACTTC.

Many counts were recorded for this clonotype. The chain joins TRBV5-1 to TRBJ1-4; 10 bases map to TRBD1. Per germline, CDR1 SGHRS and CDR2 YFSETQ. The trim removed 4 bases at V and 7 bases at J, leaving 7 bases unmatched. This CDR3 has 15 residues. CDR3 amino acids: CASSGGQGSGEKLFF. CDR3 DNA sequence: TGCGCCAGCAGCGGGGGACAGGGGTCGGGTGAAAAACTGTTTTTT.

The gene calls are TRBV2 and TRBJ1-1, with a tentative D call TRBD1 (5 bases). From germline, CDR1 is SNHLY and CDR2 FYNNEI. This CDR3 contains 15 residues. Trimming removed 6 bases from V and 2 bases from J, with 16 bases in between. The CDR3 region has the DNA TGTGCCAGCAGCCAAGAGCGGAGGGGAAACACTGAAGCTTTCTTT. This gives the protein CASSQERRGNTEAFF.

This clonotype was observed at least ten times. The CDR3 is CASSVSSGTEAFF. The CDR3 region has the DNA TGTGCCAGCAGCGTAAGTTCAGGGACTGAAGCTTTCTTT. This chain connects TRBV9 to TRBJ1-1, with D possibly matching TRBD1 (5 bases). This CDR3 contains 13 residues. Germline lookup yields CDR1 SGDLS and CDR2 YYNGEE. V lost 1 base and J lost 5, with 9 bases in between.

This clonotype showed up many times. The rearrangement links TRBV20-1 to TRBJ2-7; 7 bases agree with TRBD1. The trim removed 5 bases at V and 3 bases at J, leaving 7 bases unmatched. Germline loops: CDR1 DFQATT, CDR2 SNEGSKA (reference sequence). The CDR3 is 13 amino acids. The chain's CDR3 is CSAPDRDGYEQYF. CDR3 bases: TGCAGTGCTCCAGACAGGGACGGCTACGAGCAGTACTTC.

In its sample, this clonotype was seen a few times. The V and J genes are TRBV6-6 and TRBJ2-7, with 9 bases matching TRBD1. Germline trimming cut 5 bases from V and 6 bases from J; bases unmatched to any gene: 8. The length of the CDR3 is 14 residues. Germline CDR1 is MNHNY and CDR2 is SVGAGI (reference sequence). The CDR3 reads CASSEGTGRSEQYF. The DNA of the CDR3 is TGTGCCAGCAGTGAAGGGACAGGGAGAAGCGAGCAGTACTTC.

A single count supports this clonotype. One end of the junction varies from germline; a read error may be responsible. The chain couples TRBV6-5 to TRBJ2-5, with D perhaps TRBD1 or TRBD2 (5 bases each). Germline assignment: CDR1 MNHEY and CDR2 SVGAGI. The CDR3 length is 17 residues. The CDR3 sequence: CAGSSGIGTPYQETQYF. CDR3 nucleotide sequence: TGTGCCGGCAGTTCGGGGATCGGGACCCCTTACCAAGAGACCCAGTACTTC.

This clonotype was seen more than once but under ten times. This rearrangement joins TRBV2 to TRBJ1-1; D possibly corresponds to TRBD1 (5 bases). CDR1 SNHLY and CDR2 FYNNEI come from the germline V gene. Trimming removed 3 bases from V and 8 bases from J, with 13 bases in between. This CDR3 is built from 13 residues. CDR3 nucleotides: TGTGCCAGCAGTGAGGGCGGACACAGCGAAGCTTTCTTT. This encodes CASSEGGHSEAFF.

To note about this clonotype: An end of the junction does not agree with germline; a read error may underlie this. This sequence joins TRBV10-3 and TRBJ1-2, with a tentative D call TRBD1 (6 bases). The CDR3 is 15 amino acids. The germline V gene has CDR1 ENHRY and CDR2 SYGVKD. CDR3 loop: CASSEDRDTWRGYTF. CDR3 coding DNA: TGTGCCAGCAGTGAAGATCGGGACACTTGGCGAGGCTACACCTTC.

This clonotype was recorded at least ten times. The rearrangement links TRBV7-2 to TRBJ1-2, with TRBD1 matching over 9 bases. J lost 8 bases, V lost 1 base, and 8 bases had no gene match. CDR1 is SGHTA and CDR2 is FQGNSA in the germline V gene. CDR3 length: 15 residues. CDR3 region: CASSLGRGQGRGYTF. CDR3 bases: TGTGCCAGCAGCTTAGGGCGCGGACAGGGGCGAGGCTACACCTTC.